This T cell receptor beta chain was retrieved from a study of naive and memory T cell subsets. Broader study findings: Possibly reflecting memory cells re-expressing CD45RA, a few larger clonotypes occurred in naive repertoires, especially CD8.

Concerning this clonotype itself: Its antigen remains unidentified.

The beta constant-region primer was an equimolar mix of two oligonucleotides covering TRBC1 and TRBC2. Nested alpha and beta constant-region primers with the SP2 primer drove four PCR rounds on ligated cDNA. A 12-nucleotide UMI and the SP2 primer were added to the cDNA 3' end by oligonucleotide ligation. One entry per CDR3 protein results from TCRdb running MiXCR on the UMI-ligation and nested PCR reads. This sample yields tens of thousands of distinct CDR3 sequences, of which around 11% are seen a single time; approximately 0.14% belongs to the top ten. After CD4 positive bead selection, the CD4-negative fraction gave CD8 T cells. The germline V gene has CDR1 MNHEY and CDR2 SMNVEV (reference sequence). The V and J ends lost 8 bases and 4 bases, in that order; junction bases with no gene match: 15. This CDR3 has 17 residues.

Material: naive CD4+ T cells from blood. The TCR sequence derives from a human donor in good health. The chain is built from TRBV27 and TRBJ2-3; 10 nucleotides match TRBD1. CDR3 amino acids: CASGNIRDRGSADTQYF. Here the CDR3 DNA reads TGTGCCAGCGGTAATATCCGGGACAGGGGATCAGCAGATACGCAGTATTTT.